This T cell receptor (beta chain) originates from a study of T-cell memory formation after mild COVID-19. Study-level background: The study found TCR clusters largely donor specific. Study outcomes and limitations: Chiefly within CM and EM were the contracting CD4+ clones; CD8+ ones were within EMRA. Pre-infection memory held some responding clones, suggesting pre-existing cross-reactive T cells responded.

TCR alpha and TCR beta cDNA libraries with sample barcodes and UMIs came from 5'RACE using constant-segment primers. TCRdb re-called the 5' RACE reads with MiXCR, one entry per CDR3 protein. The data contain about 110,000 distinct CDR3 sequences, approximately 21% of them singletons. Germline CDR1 MNHEY, CDR2 SVGAGI. The ends lost 5 bases at V and 0 bases at J; junction bases unmatched: 6. The length of the CDR3 is 15 residues. On this clonotype itself: Its antigen is unknown.

This receptor was identified in a man younger than 30 who had mild COVID-19 (a few samples of this study predate the infection). Cell type and time point are not known. Material for sequencing was PBMCs or a T cell subset sorted from them (not recorded which). This chain joins TRBV6-5 and TRBJ2-7, with 8 bases matching TRBD2. The CDR3 bases are TGTGCCAGCAGTCCTCGCCGGGGGGGCTCCTACGAGCAGTACTTC. This codes for CASSPRRGGSYEQYF.